This TCR beta chain emerged from a study of T-cell reconstitution after alpha-beta-depleted transplantation in children (dated by TCRdb to 2016 to 2018). A note on the overall study: Using TCR repertoire profiling, the study quantitatively followed how T-cell immune reconstitution unfolded in children after TCRalphabeta/CD19-depleted allogeneic hematopoietic cell transplantation.

A remark on this clonotype: The antigen this receptor binds is unknown. Per-base quality was not reported, and no clone a single base away is much larger than it.

The library was prepared using PCR. The instrument given in TCRdb is Illumina HiSeq 2500. TCR library preparation used molecular barcoding, with unique molecular identifiers applied to normalize quantification of the TCRbeta repertoire. The raw public reads went through TCRdb reprocessing: fastp at Q25, MiXCR clone calling, in-frame beta chains kept. Every entry covers one CDR3 protein and lists the most common genes and DNA from its rows. The sample data list 500,000 to 600,000 distinct CDR3 sequences, and roughly 18% of these were observed just once. The ten largest account for approximately 3% of the sample. V ends up 6 bases short and J 0 bases short, with an unmatched junction base count of 1. The germline V gene yields KGHSH for CDR1 and LQKENI for CDR2. The CDR3 runs 14 amino acids, cysteine and phenylalanine included. The retained sequence is limited to the CDR3, 42 bases, with the frame set at the first base.

The origin of this receptor is a human donor who donated a stem cell graft to a child with acute lymphoblastic leukemia. The chain joins TRBV18 to TRBJ1-4, and TRBD1 aligns with 7 junction nucleotides. This material consisted of PBMCs from the stem cell graft donor, taken from the stem cell graft. This receptor has the CDR3 CASSTGATNEKLFF. The sequenced DNA is TGTGCCAGCTCCACAGGGGCAACTAATGAAAAACTGTTTTTT. The full variable domain, completed from the reference TRBV18 and TRBJ1-4 proteins outside the CDR3, reads NAGVMQNPRHLVRRRGQEARLRCSPMKGHSHVYWYRQLPEEGLKFMVYLQKENIIDESGMPKERFSAEFPKEGPSILRIQQVVRGDSAAYFCASSTGATNEKLFFGSGTQLSVL.